These 8 T cell receptor beta chains were sequenced from one sample in a study of identifying expanded T cells in peripheral blood. Sequencing was performed with immunoSEQ multiplex PCR; in TCRdb, only in-frame clones are kept and a portion is missing. The sample includes 100,000 to 150,000 clones, about four fifths seen only once; the top ten take approximately 3%. Specimen: blood. These receptors originate from a person aged 18 to 69 in good health.

The chain joins TRBV6-6 to TRBJ1-2; no reliable D call. Germline values: CDR1 MNHNY, CDR2 SVGAGI (reference sequence). The V gene lost 6 bases and the J gene lost 8 bases, with 13 bases spanning the gap. The CDR3 consists of 12 residues. CDR3 region: CASSLFSEGYTF. The CDR3 DNA is TGTGCCAGCAGCCTTTTTTCCGAAGGCTACACCTTC.

This rearrangement joins TRBV19 to TRBJ2-1, with D unresolved. The CDR3 runs 12 residues. The V end was cut by 6 bases, the J end by 9 bases, with 12 bases between. Germline V lookup: CDR1 LNHDA, CDR2 SQIVND (reference sequence). DNA of the CDR3: TGTGCCAGTAGCCCCAGGATCGGTGAGCAGTTCTTC. The encoded protein is CASSPRIGEQFF.

This clone has just one count. In DNA, the CDR3 is TGCAGCGTGGGGTGGAGCAATCAGCCCCAGCATTTT. Protein: CSVGWSNQPQHF. This chain joins TRBV29-1 and TRBJ1-5; the D is unclear. V lost 6 bases to trimming and J lost 1 base, with 7 bases between them. Per germline, CDR1 SQVTM and CDR2 ANQGSEA. CDR3 length equals 12 residues.

The chain joins TRBV5-5 to TRBJ1-2; no firm D call. There are 17 residues in the CDR3. CDR1 is SGHKS, CDR2 YYEKEE, per germline (reference sequence). Between the trimmed V and J ends, which lost 0 bases and 3 bases, there was a span of 18 bases. The CDR3 nucleotides are TGTGCCAGCAGCTTGGCTGATGGTAGAGGTAGGGACTATGGCTACACCTTC. Translated: CASSLADGRGRDYGYTF. The whole variable domain, filled in from reference TRBV5-5 and TRBJ1-2, reads DAGVTQSPTHLIKTRGQQVTLRCSPISGHKSVSWYQQVLGQGPQFIFQYYEKEERGRGNFPDRFSARQFPNYSSELNVNALLLGDSALYLCASSLADGRGRDYGYTFGSGTRLTVV.

The chain links TRBV11-3 to TRBJ1-6; 7 nucleotides agree with TRBD1. Germline values: CDR1 SGHNT, CDR2 YENEEA. J gave up 14 bases and V 5 bases, and 6 bases lay outside the gene matches. The CDR3 sequence is 12 residues long. The DNA of the CDR3 is TGTGCCAGCAGCACGACAGGGAAATCCCTCCACTTT. This codes for CASSTTGKSLHF.

This clone was detected a few times. The chain has TRBV5-6 and TRBJ1-1; D is possibly TRBD1 (5 bases). Per germline, CDR1 SGHDT and CDR2 YYEEEE. Trimming took 0 bases from V and 4 from J, leaving 13 bases between them. CDR3 size: 15 residues. The CDR3 coding sequence is TGTGCCAGCAGCTTGGGTCCGGGTAGGGGCACTGAAGCTTTCTTT. Translated, it gives CASSLGPGRGTEAFF.

The genes are TRBV6-1 and TRBJ1-1; possibly TRBD1 for D (6 bases). The CDR3 sequence is 13 residues long. V lost 7 bases to trimming and J lost 5 bases, with 14 bases between them. From germline, CDR1 is MNHNS and CDR2 SASEGT. CDR3 in DNA: TGTGCCAGCACCTCGGAGGGGGGGACTGAAGCTTTCTTT. Encoded protein: CASTSEGGTEAFF.

Ten or more counts support this clone. J is TRBJ1-1 and V is TRBV28; 7 positions match TRBD1. CDR3 size: 18 residues. Germline V gives CDR1 MDHEN, CDR2 SYDVKM. V lost 4 bases, J lost 1 base, and 15 bases stayed unmatched. The DNA for the CDR3 is TGTGCCAGCAGTTCACGTACAGGGGAAGGTTCGAGGAACACTGAAGCTTTCTTT. Protein product: CASSSRTGEGSRNTEAFF.